This TCR beta chain was documented in a study of Ad26.COV2.S vaccination and SARS-CoV-2 variants. Study as a whole: Intramuscular Ad26.COV2.S doses were given once or twice, 56 days apart.

Treatment in this sample: some 20 received Ad26.COV2.S at low or high dose, single or two shots; 5 received placebo; per-sample allocation not given. Sampling happened 63 days after the first vaccine or placebo injection. As its vector, the vaccine had Ad26, which expressed Wuhan-strain SARS-CoV-2 spike. Germline loops: CDR1 LNHDA, CDR2 SQIVND (reference sequence). The length of the CDR3 is 15 residues. Trimming took 1 base from V and 4 from J; bases not matched to a gene: 4. Profiled with immunoSEQ multiplex PCR; TCRdb holds only in-frame clones, not every one. Seen here are roughly 380,000 clones, approximately 87% observed once, and the top ten hold about 4%. Regarding the study as a whole: Once vaccination had occurred, spike-specific CD8+ and CD4+ T cell responses reportedly showed substantial breadth.

As to this clone: The antigen remains unidentified.

This material consisted of peripheral blood, taken in a trial of Ad26.COV2.S vaccine versus placebo. V is TRBV19 and J is TRBJ2-4; 7 nucleotides agree with TRBD1. The clonotype originates from a person aged 18-60 years who received the Ad26.COV2.S COVID-19 vaccine or a placebo. CDR3 nucleotides: TGTGCCAGTAGTATAGGAGGGGACAGAAAAAACATTCAGTACTTC. Translated, it gives CASSIGGDRKNIQYF.